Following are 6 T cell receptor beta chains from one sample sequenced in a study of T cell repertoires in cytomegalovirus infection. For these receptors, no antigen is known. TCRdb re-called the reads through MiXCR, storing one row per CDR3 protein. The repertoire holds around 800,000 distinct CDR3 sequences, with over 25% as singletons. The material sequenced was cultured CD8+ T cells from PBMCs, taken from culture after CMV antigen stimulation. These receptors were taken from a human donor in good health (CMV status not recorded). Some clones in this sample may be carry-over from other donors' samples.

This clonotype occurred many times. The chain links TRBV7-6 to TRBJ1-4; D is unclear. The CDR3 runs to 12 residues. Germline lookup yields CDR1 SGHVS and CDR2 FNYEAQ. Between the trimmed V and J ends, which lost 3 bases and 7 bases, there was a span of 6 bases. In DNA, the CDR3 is TGTGCCAGCAGCTTGGAGGGTGAAAAACTGTTTTTT. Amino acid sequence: CASSLEGEKLFF.

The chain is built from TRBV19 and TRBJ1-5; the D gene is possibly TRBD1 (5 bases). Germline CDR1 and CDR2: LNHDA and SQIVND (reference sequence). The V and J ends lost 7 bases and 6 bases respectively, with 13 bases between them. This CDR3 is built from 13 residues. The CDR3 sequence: CASTTGGVQPQHF. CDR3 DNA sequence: TGTGCCAGTACCACGGGGGGGGTTCAGCCCCAGCATTTT. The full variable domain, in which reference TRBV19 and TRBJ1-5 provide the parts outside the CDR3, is DGGITQSPKYLFRKEGQNVTLSCEQNLNHDAMYWYRQDPGQGLRLIYYSQIVNDFQKGDIAEGYSVSREKKESFPLTVTSAQKNPTAFYLCASTTGGVQPQHFGDGTRLSIL.

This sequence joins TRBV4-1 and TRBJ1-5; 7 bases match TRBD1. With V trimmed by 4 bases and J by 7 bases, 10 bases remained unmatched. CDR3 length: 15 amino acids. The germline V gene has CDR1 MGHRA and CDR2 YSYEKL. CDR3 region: CASSRSTGDGQPQHF. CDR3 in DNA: TGCGCCAGCAGCCGTTCTACAGGGGATGGGCAGCCCCAGCATTTT.

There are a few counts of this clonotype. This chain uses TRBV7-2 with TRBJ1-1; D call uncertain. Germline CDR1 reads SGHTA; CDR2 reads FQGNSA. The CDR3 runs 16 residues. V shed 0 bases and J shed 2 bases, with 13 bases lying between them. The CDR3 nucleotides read TGTGCCAGCAGCTTAGCCGGGGTCTCATTAAACACTGAAGCTTTCTTT. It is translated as CASSLAGVSLNTEAFF.

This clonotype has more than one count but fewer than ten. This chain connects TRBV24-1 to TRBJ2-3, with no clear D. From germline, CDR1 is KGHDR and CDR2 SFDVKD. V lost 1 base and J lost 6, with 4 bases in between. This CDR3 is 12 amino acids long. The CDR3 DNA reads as TGTGCCACCAGTGATTTAGAGGATACGCAGTATTTT. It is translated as CATSDLEDTQYF.

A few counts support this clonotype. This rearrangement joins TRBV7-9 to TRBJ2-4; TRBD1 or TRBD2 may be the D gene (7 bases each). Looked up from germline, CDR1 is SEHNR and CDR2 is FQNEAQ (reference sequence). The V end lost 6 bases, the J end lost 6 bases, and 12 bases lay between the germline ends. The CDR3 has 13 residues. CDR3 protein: CASRAGQRNIQYF. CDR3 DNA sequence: TGTGCCAGCAGAGCGGGACAGAGAAACATTCAGTACTTC. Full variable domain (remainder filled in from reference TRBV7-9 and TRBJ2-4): DTGVSQNPRHKITKRGQNVTFRCDPISEHNRLYWYRQTLGQGPEFLTYFQNEAQLEKSRLLSDRFSAERPKGSFSTLEIQRTEQGDSAMYLCASRAGQRNIQYFGAGTRLSVL.